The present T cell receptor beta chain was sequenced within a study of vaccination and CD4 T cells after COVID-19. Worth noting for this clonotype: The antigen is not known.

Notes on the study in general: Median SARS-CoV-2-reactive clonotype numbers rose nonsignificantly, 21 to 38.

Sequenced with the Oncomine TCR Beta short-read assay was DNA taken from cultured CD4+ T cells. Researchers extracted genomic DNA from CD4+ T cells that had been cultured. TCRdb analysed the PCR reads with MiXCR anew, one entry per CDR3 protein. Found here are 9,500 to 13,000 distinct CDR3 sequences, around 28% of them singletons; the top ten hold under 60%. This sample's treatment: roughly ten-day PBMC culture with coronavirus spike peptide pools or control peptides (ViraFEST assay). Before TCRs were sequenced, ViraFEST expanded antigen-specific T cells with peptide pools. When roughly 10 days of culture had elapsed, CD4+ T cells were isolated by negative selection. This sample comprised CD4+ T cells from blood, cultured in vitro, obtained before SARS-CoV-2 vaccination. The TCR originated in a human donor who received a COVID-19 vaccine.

CDR3 coding DNA: TGCAGTGCTAGACGGACAGGGGTGGATGATGAAAAACTGTTTTTT. Its protein is CSARRTGVDDEKLFF. J is TRBJ1-4 and V is TRBV20-1, with 9 bases identical to TRBD1. Losses at the gene ends were 2 bases for V and 6 bases for J; bases not matched to a gene: 7. Per the germline V gene, CDR1 is DFQATT and CDR2 is SNEGSKA (reference sequence). The CDR3 length is 15 residues.